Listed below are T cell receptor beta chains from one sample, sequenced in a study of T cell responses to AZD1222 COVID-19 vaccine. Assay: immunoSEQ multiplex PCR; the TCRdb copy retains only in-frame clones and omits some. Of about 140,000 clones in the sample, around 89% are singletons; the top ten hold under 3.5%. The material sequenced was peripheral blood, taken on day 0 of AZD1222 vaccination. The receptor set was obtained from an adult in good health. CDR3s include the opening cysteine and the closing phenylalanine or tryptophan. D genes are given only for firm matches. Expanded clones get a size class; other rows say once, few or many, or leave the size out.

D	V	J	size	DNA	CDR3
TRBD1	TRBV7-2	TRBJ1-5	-	TGTGCCAGCAGCTTAGCGCACAGGGGGCGGCATCAGCCCCAGCATTTT	CASSLAHRGRHQPQHF
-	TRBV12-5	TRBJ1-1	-	TGTGCTAGTGGTTTGGGACGGAGATTCACTGAAGCTTTCTTT	CASGLGRRFTEAFF
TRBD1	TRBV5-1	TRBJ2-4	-	TGCGCCAGCAGCCCCACCGACAGGGACGGGTACATTCAGTACTTC	CASSPTDRDGYIQYF
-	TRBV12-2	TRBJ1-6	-	TGTGCAAGTCGCTATGGGACAGGAGGGAGGTCACCCCTCCACTTT	CASRYGTGGRSPLHF
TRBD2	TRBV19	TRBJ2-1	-	TGTGCCAGTAGTCCTCTAAGGGGCCAAACTAGCGGGGGGCAGAGCTCCTACAATGAGCAGTTCTTC	CASSPLRGQTSGGQSSYNEQFF
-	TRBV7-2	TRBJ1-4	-	TGTGCCAGCAGCTTAGGAACCCGGGCAACTAATGAAAAACTGTTTTTT	CASSLGTRATNEKLFF
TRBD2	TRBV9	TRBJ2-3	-	TGTGCCAGCAGCGTTCGCCTGGGACTAGCGGGGAGCACAGATACGCAGTATTTT	CASSVRLGLAGSTDTQYF
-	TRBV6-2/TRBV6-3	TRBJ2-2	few	TGTGCCAGCAGTTACTCGGGGACCGGGGAGCTGTTTTTT	CASSYSGTGELFF
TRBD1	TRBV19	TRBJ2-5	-	TGTGCCAGTAGTCCCAGACAGGGACGGGAGACCCAGTACTTC	CASSPRQGRETQYF
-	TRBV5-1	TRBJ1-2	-	TGCGCCAGCAGCGTGGACAGAGTCTATGGCTACACCTTC	CASSVDRVYGYTF
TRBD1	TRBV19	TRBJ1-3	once	TGTGCCAGTAGGGGAGACAGGGCTGGAAACACCATATATTTT	CASRGDRAGNTIYF
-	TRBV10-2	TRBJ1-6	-	TGCGCCAGCAGTGTTCAGGGAGCGGCCGATAATTCACCCCTCCACTTT	CASSVQGAADNSPLHF
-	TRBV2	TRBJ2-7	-	TGTGCCAGCGAAGGACCCGTAACCTACGAGCAGTACTTC	CASEGPVTYEQYF
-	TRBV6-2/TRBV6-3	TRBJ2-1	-	TGTGCCAGCAGTTACGCTTCGCCTGAAGGCTCCTACAATGAGCAGTTCTTC	CASSYASPEGSYNEQFF
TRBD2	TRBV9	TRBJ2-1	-	TGTGCCAGCAGCGTAGGGGGGACTAGCGGGAGGTATGAGCAGTTCTTC	CASSVGGTSGRYEQFF
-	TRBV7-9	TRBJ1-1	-	TGTGCCAGCAGCTCCGTCAGGGGTGAGGACACTGAAGCTTTCTTT	CASSSVRGEDTEAFF
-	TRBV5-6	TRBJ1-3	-	TGTGCCAGCAGCTTGGCCGGACACTCGGAGGGAAACACCATATATTTT	CASSLAGHSEGNTIYF
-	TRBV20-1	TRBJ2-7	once	TGCAGTGCTATTCTGGCTCACGAGCAGTACTTC	CSAILAHEQYF
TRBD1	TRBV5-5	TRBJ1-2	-	TGTGCCAGCAGCTGGGGTGGACAGGGAGTTGCCTATGGCTACACCTTC	CASSWGGQGVAYGYTF
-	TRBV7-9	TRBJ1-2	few	TGTGCCAGTCGCCGGGACGTCGTTAACTATGGCTACACCTTC	CASRRDVVNYGYTF
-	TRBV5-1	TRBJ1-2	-	TGCGCCAGCAGCTTGGGGGGTCAAGGGGCCTATGGCTACACCTTC	CASSLGGQGAYGYTF
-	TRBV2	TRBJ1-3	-	TGTGCCAGCAGTGAAGCATCGACAGTTGGAGGAAACACCATATATTTT	CASSEASTVGGNTIYF
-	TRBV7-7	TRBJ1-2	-	TGTGCTAGCAGCTTCGACCGGCGAGCTAACTATGGCTACACCTTC	CASSFDRRANYGYTF
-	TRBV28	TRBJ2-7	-	TGTGCCAGCAGCCAGTACCGGGGCCTCTCCTACGAGCAGTACTTC	CASSQYRGLSYEQYF
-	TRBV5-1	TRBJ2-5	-	TGCGCCAGCAGCTTGGCCGAAAGGGTTCAAGAGACCCAGTACTTC	CASSLAERVQETQYF
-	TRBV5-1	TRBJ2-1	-	TGCGCCAGCAGGACCTTGGGGGGTTCCTACAATGAGCAGTTCTTC	CASRTLGGSYNEQFF